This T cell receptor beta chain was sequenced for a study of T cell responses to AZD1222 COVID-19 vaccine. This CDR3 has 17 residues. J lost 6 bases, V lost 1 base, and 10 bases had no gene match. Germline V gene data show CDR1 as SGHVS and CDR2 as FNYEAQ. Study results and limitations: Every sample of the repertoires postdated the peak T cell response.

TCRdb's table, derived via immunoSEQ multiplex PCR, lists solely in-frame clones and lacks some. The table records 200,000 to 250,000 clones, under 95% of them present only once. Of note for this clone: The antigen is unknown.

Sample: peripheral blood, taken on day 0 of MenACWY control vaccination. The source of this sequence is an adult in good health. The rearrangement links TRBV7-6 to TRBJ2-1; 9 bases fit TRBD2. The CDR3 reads CASSLGLRGGRVNEQFF. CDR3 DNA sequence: TGTGCCAGCAGCTTAGGTCTGCGGGGGGGCCGGGTCAATGAGCAGTTCTTC.